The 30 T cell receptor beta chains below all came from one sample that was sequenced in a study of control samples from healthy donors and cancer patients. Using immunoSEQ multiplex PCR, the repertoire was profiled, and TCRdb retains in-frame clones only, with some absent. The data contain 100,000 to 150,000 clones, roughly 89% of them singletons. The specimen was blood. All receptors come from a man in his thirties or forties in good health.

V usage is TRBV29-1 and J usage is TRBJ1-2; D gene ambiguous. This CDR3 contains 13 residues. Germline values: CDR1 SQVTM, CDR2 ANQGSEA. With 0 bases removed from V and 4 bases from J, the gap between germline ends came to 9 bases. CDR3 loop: CSVEEGEAYGYTF. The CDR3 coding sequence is TGCAGCGTTGAAGAGGGAGAGGCCTATGGCTACACCTTC. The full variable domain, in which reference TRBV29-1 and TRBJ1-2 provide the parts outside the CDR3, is SAVISQKPSRDICQRGTSLTIQCQVDSQVTMMFWYRQQPGQSLTLIATANQGSEATYESGFVIDKFPISRPNLTFSTLTVSNMSPEDSSIYLCSVEEGEAYGYTFGSGTRLTVV.

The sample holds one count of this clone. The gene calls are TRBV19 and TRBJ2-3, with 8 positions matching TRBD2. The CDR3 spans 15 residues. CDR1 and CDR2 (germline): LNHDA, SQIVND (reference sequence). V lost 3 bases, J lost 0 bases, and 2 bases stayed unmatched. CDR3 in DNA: TGTGCCAGTAGTATGGGCGGGGGGAGCACAGATACGCAGTATTTT. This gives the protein CASSMGGGSTDTQYF.

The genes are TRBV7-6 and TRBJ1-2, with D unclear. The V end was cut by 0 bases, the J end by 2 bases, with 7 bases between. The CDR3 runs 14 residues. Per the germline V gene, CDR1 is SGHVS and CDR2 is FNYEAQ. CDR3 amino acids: CASSLAASNYGYTF. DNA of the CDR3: TGTGCCAGCAGCTTAGCGGCATCGAACTATGGCTACACCTTC.

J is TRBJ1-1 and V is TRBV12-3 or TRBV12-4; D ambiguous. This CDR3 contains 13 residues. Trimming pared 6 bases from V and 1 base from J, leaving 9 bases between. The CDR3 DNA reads TGTGCCAGCAGCCCCGTTCAGAACACTGAAGCTTTCTTT. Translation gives CASSPVQNTEAFF.

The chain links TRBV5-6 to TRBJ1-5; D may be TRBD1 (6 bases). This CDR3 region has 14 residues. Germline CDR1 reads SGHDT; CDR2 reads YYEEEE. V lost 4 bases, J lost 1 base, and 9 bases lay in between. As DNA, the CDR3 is TGTGCCAGCAGCCGACAGGCGAGCAATCAGCCCCAGCATTTT. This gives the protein CASSRQASNQPQHF.

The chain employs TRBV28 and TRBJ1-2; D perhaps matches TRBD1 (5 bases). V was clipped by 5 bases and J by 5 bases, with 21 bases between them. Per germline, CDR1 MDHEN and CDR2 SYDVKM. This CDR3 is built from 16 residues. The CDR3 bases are TGTGCCAGCAGTGTGTCTGGGGCCTCGGTTTTATATGGCTACACCTTC. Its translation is CASSVSGASVLYGYTF.

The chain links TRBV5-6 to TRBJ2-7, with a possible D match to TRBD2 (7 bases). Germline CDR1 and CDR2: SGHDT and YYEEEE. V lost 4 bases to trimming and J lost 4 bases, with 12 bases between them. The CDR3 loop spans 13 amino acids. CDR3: CASSQQGGYEQYF. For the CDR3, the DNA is TGTGCCAGCAGCCAACAGGGAGGGTACGAGCAGTACTTC.

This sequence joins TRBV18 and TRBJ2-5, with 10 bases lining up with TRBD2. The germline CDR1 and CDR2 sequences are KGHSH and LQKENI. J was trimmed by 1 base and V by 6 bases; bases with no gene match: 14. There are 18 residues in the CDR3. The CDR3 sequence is CASSNQRGGLGGQETQYF. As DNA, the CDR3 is TGTGCCAGCTCTAACCAGCGGGGGGGCCTTGGAGGCCAAGAGACCCAGTACTTC.

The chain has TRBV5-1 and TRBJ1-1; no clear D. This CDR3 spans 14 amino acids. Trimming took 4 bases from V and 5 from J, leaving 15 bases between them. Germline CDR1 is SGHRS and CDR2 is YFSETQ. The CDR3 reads CASSLGGPTTEAFF. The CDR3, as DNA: TGCGCCAGCAGCCTGGGAGGTCCGACAACTGAAGCTTTCTTT.

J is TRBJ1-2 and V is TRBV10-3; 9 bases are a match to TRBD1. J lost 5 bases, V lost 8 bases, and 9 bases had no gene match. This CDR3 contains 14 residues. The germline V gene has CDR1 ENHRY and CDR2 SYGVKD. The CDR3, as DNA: TGTGCCATCGGGGACCGGGACAGGGCTTATGGCTACACCTTC. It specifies CAIGDRDRAYGYTF.

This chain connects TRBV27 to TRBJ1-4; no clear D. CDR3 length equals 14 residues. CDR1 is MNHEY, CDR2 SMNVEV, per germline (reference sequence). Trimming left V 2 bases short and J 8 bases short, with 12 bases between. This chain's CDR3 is CASSLQVSEEKLFF. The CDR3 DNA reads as TGTGCCAGCAGTTTACAGGTCTCGGAAGAAAAACTGTTTTTT. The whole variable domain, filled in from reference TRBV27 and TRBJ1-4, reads EAQVTQNPRYLITVTGKKLTVTCSQNMNHEYMSWYRQDPGLGLRQIYYSMNVEVTDKGDVPEGYKVSRKEKRNFPLILESPSPNQTSLYFCASSLQVSEEKLFFGSGTQLSVL.

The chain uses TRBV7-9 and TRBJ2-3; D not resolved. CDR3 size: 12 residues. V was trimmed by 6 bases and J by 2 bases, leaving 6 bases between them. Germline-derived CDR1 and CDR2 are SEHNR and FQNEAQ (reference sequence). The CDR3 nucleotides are TGTGCCAGCAGAATCAACACAGATACGCAGTATTTT. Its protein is CASRINTDTQYF.

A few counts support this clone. The DNA for the CDR3 is TGTGCCAGCAGCCCCGGACAGACAGAGACCCAGTACTTC. Its translation is CASSPGQTETQYF. This sequence joins TRBV11-3 and TRBJ2-5; TRBD1 might be the D (6 bases). V shed 5 bases and J shed 4 bases, with 11 bases lying between them. CDR1 is SGHNT and CDR2 is YENEEA in the germline V gene. The CDR3 totals 13 residues. The complete variable domain, with remaining parts taken from reference TRBV11-3 and TRBJ2-5, reads EAGVVQSPRYKIIEKKQPVAFWCNPISGHNTLYWYLQNLGQGPELLIRYENEEAVDDSQLPKDRFSAERLKGVDSTLKIQPAELGDSAVYLCASSPGQTETQYFGPGTRLLVL.

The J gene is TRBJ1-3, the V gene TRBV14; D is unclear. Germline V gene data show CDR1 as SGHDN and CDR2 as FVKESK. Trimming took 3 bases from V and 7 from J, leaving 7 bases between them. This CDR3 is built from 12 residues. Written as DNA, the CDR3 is TGTGCCAGCAGCCAGAGCACGAACACCATATATTTT. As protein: CASSQSTNTIYF. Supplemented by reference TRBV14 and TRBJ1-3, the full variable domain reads EAGVTQFPSHSVIEKGQTVTLRCDPISGHDNLYWYRRVMGKEIKFLLHFVKESKQDESGMPNNRFLAERTGGTYSTLKVQPAELEDSGVYFCASSQSTNTIYFGEGSWLTVV.

CDR3 sequence: CRSSEGLETNEKLFF. The CDR3 coding sequence is TGTCGCAGCAGTGAAGGGCTAGAAACTAATGAAAAACTGTTTTTT. This chain connects TRBV6-4 to TRBJ1-4; D gene unclear. CDR1 MRHNA and CDR2 SNTAGT come from the germline V gene. The CDR3 length is 15 residues.

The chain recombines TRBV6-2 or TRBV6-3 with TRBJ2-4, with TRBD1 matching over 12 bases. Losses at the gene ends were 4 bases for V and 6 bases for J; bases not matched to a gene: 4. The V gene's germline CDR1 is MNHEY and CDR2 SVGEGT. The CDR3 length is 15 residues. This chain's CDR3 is CASSSGTGGTNIQYF. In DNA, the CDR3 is TGTGCCAGCAGTTCTGGGACAGGGGGCACAAACATTCAGTACTTC.

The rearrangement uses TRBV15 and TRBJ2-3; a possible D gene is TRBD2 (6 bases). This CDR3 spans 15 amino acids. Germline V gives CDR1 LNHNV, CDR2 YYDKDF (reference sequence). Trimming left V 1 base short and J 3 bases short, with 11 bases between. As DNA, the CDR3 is TGTGCCACCAGCAGAGTTCTAGCGTGGACAGATACGCAGTATTTT. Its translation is CATSRVLAWTDTQYF. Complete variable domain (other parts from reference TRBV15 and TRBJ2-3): DAMVIQNPRYQVTQFGKPVTLSCSQTLNHNVMYWYQQKSSQAPKLLFHYYDKDFNNEADTPDNFQSRRPNTSFCFLDIRSPGLGDTAMYLCATSRVLAWTDTQYFGPGTRLTVL.

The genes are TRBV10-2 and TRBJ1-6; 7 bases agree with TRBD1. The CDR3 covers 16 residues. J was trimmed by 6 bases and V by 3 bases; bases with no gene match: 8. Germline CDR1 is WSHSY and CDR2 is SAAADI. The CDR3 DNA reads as TGCGCCAGCAGTGAACCTCGGACAGGATTTAATTCACCCCTCCACTTT. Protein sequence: CASSEPRTGFNSPLHF.

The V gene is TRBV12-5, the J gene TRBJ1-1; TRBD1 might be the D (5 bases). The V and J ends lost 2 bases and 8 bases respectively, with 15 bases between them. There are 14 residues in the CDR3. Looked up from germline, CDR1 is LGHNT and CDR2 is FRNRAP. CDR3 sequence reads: CASGLSGQGGEAFF. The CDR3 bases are TGTGCTAGTGGTTTGTCCGGCCAGGGTGGGGAAGCTTTCTTT.

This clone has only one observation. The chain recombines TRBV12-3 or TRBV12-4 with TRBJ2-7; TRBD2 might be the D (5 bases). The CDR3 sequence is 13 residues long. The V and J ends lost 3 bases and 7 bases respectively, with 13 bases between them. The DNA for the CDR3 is TGTGCCAGCAGTTTTACCGGACCGGGGGAGCAGTACGTC. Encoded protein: CASSFTGPGEQYV.

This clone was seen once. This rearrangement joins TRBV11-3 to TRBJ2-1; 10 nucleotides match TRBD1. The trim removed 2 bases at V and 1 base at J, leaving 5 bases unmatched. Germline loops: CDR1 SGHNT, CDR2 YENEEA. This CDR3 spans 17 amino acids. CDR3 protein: CASSLSMGQGSYNEQFF. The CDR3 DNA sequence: TGTGCCAGCAGCTTAAGTATGGGACAGGGGTCCTACAATGAGCAGTTCTTC.

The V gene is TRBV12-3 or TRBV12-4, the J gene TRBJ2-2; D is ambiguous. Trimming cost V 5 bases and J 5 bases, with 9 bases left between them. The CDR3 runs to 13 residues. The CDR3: CASSPERTGELFF. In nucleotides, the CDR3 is TGTGCCAGCAGTCCAGAGAGGACCGGGGAGCTGTTTTTT.

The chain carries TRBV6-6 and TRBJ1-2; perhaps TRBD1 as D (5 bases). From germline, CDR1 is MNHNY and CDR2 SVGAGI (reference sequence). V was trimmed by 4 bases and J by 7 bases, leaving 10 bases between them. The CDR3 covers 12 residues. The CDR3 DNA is TGTGCCAGCAGTTCAGGGACGGGTGGCTACACCTTC. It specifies CASSSGTGGYTF.

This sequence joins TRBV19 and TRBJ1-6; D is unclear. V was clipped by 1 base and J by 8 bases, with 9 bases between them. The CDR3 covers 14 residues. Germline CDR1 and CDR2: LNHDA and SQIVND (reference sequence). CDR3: CASSIGIRDSPLHF. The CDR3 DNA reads TGTGCCAGTAGTATAGGCATCCGCGATTCACCCCTCCACTTT. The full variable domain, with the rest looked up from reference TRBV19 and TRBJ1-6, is DGGITQSPKYLFRKEGQNVTLSCEQNLNHDAMYWYRQDPGQGLRLIYYSQIVNDFQKGDIAEGYSVSREKKESFPLTVTSAQKNPTAFYLCASSIGIRDSPLHFGNGTRLTVT.

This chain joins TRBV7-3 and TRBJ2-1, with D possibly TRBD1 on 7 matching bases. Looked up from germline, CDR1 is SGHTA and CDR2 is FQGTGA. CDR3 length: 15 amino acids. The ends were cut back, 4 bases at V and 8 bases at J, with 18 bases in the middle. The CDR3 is CASSSLGQPGDEQFF. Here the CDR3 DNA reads TGTGCCAGCAGCTCCCTGGGACAGCCGGGGGATGAGCAGTTCTTC.

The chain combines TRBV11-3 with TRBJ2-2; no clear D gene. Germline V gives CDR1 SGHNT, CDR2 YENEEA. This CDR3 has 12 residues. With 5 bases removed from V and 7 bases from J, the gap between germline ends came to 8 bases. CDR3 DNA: TGTGCCAGCAGCCCGCAGGTCGGGGAGCTGTTTTTT. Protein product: CASSPQVGELFF.

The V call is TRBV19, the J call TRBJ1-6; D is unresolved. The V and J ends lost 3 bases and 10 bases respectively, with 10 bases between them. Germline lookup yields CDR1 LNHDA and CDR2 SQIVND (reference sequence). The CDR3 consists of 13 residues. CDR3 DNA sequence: TGTGCCAGTAGTATGGGGTCGGGCTCACCCCTCCACTTT. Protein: CASSMGSGSPLHF. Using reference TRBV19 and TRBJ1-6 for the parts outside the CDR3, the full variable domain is DGGITQSPKYLFRKEGQNVTLSCEQNLNHDAMYWYRQDPGQGLRLIYYSQIVNDFQKGDIAEGYSVSREKKESFPLTVTSAQKNPTAFYLCASSMGSGSPLHFGNGTRLTVT.

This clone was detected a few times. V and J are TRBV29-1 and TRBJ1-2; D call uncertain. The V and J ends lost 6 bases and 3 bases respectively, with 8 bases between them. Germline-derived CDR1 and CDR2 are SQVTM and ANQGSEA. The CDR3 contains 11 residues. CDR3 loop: CSVARDYGYTF. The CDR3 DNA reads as TGCAGCGTCGCGAGAGACTATGGCTACACCTTC.

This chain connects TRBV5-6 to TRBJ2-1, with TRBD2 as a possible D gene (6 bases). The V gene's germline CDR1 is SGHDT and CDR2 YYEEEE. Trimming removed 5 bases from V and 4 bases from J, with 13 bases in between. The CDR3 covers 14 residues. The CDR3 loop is CASSLGSLYNEQFF. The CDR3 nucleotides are TGTGCCAGCAGTCTCGGGAGCTTATACAATGAGCAGTTCTTC.

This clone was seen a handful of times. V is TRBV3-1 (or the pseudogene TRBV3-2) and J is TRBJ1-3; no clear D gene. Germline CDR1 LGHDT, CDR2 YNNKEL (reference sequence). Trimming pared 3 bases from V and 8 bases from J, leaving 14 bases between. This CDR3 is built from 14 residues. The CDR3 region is CASSQIGRTDTIYF. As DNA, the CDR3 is TGTGCCAGCAGCCAGATCGGACGGACGGACACCATATATTTT.